The clone carrying this T cell receptor beta chain was recorded many times. Its antigen is currently unknown. The data are from a study of T cells in Graves' hyperthyroidism and ophthalmopathy. The study's findings and limits: The majority of expanded thyroid clonotypes above 0.001 also appeared in blood.

Reasons for excluding patients were uncontrolled infection, other autoimmune disease, pregnancy or lactation. V lost 2 bases and J lost 3, with 9 bases in between. This CDR3 is built from 14 residues. Germline CDR1 reads SGHRS; CDR2 reads YFSETQ. Amplification of TCR beta CDR3 regions used RNA as the template. The HTBI primer set drove a first-round RT-PCR of the TCR CDR3. Each CDR3 protein is one row after TCRdb ran MiXCR on the multiplex PCR reads. This repertoire shows roughly 500,000 distinct CDR3 sequences, over 45% found once; its top ten account for around 44%. This TCR was sampled from an adult woman with Graves' disease, either hyperthyroidism or ophthalmopathy (not recorded which). The sample was peripheral blood or thyroid tissue (not recorded which). The chain joins TRBV5-1 to TRBJ1-5; D is undetermined. The CDR3 loop is CASSLYGNNQPQHF. Written as DNA, the CDR3 is TGCGCCAGCAGCTTATACGGAAACAATCAGCCCCAGCATTTT.